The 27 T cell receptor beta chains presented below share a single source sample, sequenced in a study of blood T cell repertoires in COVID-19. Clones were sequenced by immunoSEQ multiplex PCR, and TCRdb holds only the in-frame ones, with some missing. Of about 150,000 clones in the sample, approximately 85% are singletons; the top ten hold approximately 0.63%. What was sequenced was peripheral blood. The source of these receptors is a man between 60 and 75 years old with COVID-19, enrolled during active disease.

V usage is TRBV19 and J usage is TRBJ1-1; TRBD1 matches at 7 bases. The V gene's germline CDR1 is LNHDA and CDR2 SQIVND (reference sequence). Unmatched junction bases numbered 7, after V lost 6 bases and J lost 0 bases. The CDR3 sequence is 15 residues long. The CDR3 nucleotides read TGTGCCAGTAGGAAAGACAGGGTAATGAACACTGAAGCTTTCTTT. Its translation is CASRKDRVMNTEAFF. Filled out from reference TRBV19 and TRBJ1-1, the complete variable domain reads DGGITQSPKYLFRKEGQNVTLSCEQNLNHDAMYWYRQDPGQGLRLIYYSQIVNDFQKGDIAEGYSVSREKKESFPLTVTSAQKNPTAFYLCASRKDRVMNTEAFFGQGTRLTVV.

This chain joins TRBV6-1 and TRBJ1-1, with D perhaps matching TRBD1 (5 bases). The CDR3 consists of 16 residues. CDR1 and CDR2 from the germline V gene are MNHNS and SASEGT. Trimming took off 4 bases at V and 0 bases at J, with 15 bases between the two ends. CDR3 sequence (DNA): TGTGCCAGCAGTGCCCGACGGACAACCATGAACACTGAAGCTTTCTTT. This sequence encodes CASSARRTTMNTEAFF.

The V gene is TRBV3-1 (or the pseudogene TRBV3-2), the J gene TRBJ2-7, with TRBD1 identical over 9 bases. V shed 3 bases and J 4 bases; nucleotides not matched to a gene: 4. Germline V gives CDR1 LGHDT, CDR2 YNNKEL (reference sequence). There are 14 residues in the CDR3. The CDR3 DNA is TGTGCCAGCAGCCACGGGACAGGGACATACGAGCAGTACTTC. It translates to CASSHGTGTYEQYF.

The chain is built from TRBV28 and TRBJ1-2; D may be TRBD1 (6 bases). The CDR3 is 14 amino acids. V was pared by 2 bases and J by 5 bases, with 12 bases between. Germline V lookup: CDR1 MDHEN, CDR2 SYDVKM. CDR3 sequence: CASSLEQGQYGYTF. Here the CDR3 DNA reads TGTGCCAGCAGTTTAGAACAGGGTCAATATGGCTACACCTTC.

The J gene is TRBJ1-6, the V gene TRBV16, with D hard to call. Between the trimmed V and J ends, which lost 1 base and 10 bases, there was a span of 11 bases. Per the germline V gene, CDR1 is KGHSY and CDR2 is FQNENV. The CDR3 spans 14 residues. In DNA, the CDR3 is TGTGCCAGCAGCCAATTAGCAGAGGGCTCACCCCTCCACTTT. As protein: CASSQLAEGSPLHF.

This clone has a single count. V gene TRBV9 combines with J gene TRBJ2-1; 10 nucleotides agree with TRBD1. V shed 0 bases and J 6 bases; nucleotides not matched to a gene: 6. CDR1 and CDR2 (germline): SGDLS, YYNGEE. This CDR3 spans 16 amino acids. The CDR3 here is CASSVVGTGVTNEQFF. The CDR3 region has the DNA TGTGCCAGCAGCGTAGTGGGGACAGGGGTTACCAATGAGCAGTTCTTC.

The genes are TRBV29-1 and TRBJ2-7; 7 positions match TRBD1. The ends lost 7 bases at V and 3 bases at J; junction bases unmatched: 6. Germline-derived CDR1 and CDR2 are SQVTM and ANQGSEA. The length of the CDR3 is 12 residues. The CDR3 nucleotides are TGCAGCGGCGCGACAGGGAACTACGAGCAGTACTTC. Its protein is CSGATGNYEQYF.

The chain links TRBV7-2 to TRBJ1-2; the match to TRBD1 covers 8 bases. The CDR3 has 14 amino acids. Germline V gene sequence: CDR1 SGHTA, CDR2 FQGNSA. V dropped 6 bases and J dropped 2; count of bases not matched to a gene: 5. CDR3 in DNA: TGTGCCAGCAGGTCGACAGGGGTGAACTATGGCTACACCTTC. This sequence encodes CASRSTGVNYGYTF.

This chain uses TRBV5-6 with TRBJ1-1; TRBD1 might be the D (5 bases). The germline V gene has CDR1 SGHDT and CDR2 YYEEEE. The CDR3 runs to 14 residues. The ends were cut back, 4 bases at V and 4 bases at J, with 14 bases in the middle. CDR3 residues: CASSRFLGVTEAFF. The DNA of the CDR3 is TGTGCCAGCAGCCGGTTTTTAGGGGTCACTGAAGCTTTCTTT.

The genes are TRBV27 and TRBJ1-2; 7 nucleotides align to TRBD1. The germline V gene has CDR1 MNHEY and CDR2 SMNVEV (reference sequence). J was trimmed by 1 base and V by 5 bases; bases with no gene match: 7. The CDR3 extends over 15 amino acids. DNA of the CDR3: TGTGCCAGCAGTCACGGGGACAGCTTTAACTATGGCTACACCTTC. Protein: CASSHGDSFNYGYTF.

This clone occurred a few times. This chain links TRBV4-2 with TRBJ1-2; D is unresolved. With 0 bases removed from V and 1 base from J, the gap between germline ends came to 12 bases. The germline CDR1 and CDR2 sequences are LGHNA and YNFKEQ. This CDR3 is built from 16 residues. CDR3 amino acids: CASSQDLIDFNYGYTF. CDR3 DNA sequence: TGTGCCAGCAGCCAAGATCTTATAGACTTTAACTATGGCTACACCTTC.

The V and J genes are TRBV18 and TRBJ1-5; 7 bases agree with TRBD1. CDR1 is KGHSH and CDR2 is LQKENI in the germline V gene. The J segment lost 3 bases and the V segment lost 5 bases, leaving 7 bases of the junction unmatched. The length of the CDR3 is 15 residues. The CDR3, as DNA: TGTGCCAGCTCAAGGGACAGCGTCTCCAATCAGCCCCAGCATTTT. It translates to CASSRDSVSNQPQHF.

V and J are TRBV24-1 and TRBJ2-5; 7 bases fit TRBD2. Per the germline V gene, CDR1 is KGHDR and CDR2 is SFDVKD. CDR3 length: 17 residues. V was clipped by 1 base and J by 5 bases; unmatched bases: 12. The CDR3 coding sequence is TGTGCCACCAGTGATTTCGGGCAGGGCGGGAGAGTGGAGACCCAGTACTTC. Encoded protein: CATSDFGQGGRVETQYF.

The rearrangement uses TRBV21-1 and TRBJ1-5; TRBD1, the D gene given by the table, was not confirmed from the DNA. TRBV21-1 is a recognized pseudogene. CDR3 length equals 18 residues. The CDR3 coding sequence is TGTGCCAGCACCCCGACAGGGAAGGAGGAAAATAGCAATCAGCCCCAGCATTTT. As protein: CASTPTGKEENSNQPQHF.

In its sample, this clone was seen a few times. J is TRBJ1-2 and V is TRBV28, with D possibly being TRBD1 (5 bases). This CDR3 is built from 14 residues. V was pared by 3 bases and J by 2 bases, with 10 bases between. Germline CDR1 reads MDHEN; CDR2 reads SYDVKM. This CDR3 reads CASSFGGDNYGYTF. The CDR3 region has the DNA TGTGCCAGCAGTTTTGGAGGGGACAACTATGGCTACACCTTC.

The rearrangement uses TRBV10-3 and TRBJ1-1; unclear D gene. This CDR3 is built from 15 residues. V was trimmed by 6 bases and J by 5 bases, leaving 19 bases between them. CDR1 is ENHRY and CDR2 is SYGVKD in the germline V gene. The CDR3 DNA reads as TGTGCCATCAGGCCCTCTGAGGGCGTACGGACTGAAGCTTTCTTT. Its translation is CAIRPSEGVRTEAFF.

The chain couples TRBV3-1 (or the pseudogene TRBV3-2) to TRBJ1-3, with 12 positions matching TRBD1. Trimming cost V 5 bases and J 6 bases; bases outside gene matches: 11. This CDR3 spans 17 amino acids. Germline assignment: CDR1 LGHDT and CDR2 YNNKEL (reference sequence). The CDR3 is CASSYRDRGRIINTIYF. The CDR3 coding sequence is TGTGCCAGCAGCTACCGGGACAGGGGGCGTATTATAAACACCATATATTTT.

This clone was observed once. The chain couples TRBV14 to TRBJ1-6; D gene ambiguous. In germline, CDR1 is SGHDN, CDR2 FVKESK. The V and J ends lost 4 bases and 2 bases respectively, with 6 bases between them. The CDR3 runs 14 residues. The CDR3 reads CASSPQTYNSPLHF. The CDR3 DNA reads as TGTGCCAGCAGCCCACAGACCTATAATTCACCCCTCCACTTT. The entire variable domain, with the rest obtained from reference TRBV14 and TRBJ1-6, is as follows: EAGVTQFPSHSVIEKGQTVTLRCDPISGHDNLYWYRRVMGKEIKFLLHFVKESKQDESGMPNNRFLAERTGGTYSTLKVQPAELEDSGVYFCASSPQTYNSPLHFGNGTRLTVT.

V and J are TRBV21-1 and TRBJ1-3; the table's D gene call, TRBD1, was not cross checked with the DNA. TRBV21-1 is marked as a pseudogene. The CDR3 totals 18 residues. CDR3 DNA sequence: TGTGCCAGCCCCGGGACAGGGTTAAGCGGTGGCAATGGAAACACCATATATTTT. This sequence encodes CASPGTGLSGGNGNTIYF.

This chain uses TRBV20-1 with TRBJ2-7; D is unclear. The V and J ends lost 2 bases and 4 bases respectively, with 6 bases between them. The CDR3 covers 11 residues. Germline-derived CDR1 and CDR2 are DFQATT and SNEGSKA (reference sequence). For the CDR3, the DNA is TGCAGTGCTAGAATAGATTACGAGCAGTACTTC. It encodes CSARIDYEQYF.

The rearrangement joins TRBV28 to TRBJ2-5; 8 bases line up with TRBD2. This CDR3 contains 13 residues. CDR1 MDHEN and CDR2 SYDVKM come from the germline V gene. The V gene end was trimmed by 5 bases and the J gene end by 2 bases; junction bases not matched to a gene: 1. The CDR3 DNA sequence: TGTGCCAGCAGTACGGGAGGGCAAGAGACCCAGTACTTC. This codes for CASSTGGQETQYF.

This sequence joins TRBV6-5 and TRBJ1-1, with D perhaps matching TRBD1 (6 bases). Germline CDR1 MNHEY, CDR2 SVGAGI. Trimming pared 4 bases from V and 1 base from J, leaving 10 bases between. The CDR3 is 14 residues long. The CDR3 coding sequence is TGTGCCAGCAGTTTCAGGACAGCGAACACTGAAGCTTTCTTT. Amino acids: CASSFRTANTEAFF.

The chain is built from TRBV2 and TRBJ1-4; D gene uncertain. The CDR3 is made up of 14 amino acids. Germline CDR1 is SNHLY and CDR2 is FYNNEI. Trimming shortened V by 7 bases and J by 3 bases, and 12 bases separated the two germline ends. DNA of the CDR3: TGTGCCAGCAAGGGAGCCTTACCTAATGAAAAACTGTTTTTT. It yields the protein CASKGALPNEKLFF.

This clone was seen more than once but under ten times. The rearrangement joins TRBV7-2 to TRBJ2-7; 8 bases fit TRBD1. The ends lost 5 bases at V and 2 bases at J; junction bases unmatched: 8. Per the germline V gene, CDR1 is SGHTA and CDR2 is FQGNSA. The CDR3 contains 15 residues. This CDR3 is CASSIETGAAYEQYF. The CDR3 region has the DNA TGTGCCAGCAGCATAGAGACAGGGGCGGCCTACGAGCAGTACTTC.

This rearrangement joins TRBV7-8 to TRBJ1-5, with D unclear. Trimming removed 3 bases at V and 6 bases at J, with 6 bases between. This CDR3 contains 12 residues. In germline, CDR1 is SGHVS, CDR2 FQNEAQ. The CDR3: CASSFAGQPQHF. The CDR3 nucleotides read TGTGCCAGCAGCTTTGCCGGTCAGCCCCAGCATTTT.

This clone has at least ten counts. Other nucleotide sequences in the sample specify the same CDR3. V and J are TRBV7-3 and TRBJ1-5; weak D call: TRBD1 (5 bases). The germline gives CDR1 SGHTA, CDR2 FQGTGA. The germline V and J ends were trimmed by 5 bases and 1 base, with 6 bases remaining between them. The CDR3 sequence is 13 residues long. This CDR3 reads CASSRGSNQPQHF. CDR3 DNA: TGTGCCAGCAGCCGGGGGAGCAATCAGCCCCAGCATTTT.

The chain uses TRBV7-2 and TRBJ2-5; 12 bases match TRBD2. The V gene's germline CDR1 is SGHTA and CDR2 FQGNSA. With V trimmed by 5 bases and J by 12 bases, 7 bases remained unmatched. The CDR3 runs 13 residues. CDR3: CASSPLAGGREYF. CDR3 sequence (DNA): TGTGCCAGCAGCCCTCTAGCGGGGGGGCGGGAGTACTTC.